The rows below give T cell receptor beta chains drawn from one sample of a study of shared clonotypes between healthy human individuals. Data came from immunoSEQ multiplex PCR; TCRdb stores just in-frame clones and leaves some out. The sample includes over a million clones, about 74% of them seen just once. Sequenced material: memory CD4+ T cells sorted from blood. The source of these receptors is a man aged 18 to 35 in good health. The CDR3 runs from the conserved cysteine through the conserved F or W. D genes are given only for firm matches. Clone size, where shown, is once, few, many, or a class for clones that have expanded.

d_call	clone_size	v_call	j_call	cdr3_nt	cdr3_aa
TRBD2	few	TRBV19	TRBJ2-1	TGTGCCAGTAGTATCGGTGTACTAGCGGGAGGGGCGTTAGAGCAGTTCTTC	CASSIGVLAGGALEQFF
TRBD1	-	TRBV28	TRBJ1-1	TGTGCCAGCAGCGGGGACAGGAACACTGAAGCTTTCTTT	CASSGDRNTEAFF
-	once	TRBV6-6	TRBJ1-2	TGTGCCAGCACCGCGGACAGTAACTATGGCTACACCTTC	CASTADSNYGYTF
-	-	TRBV12-2	TRBJ2-1	TGTGCAAGTCGTTGGGGTGACTCGATGTACTACAATGAGCAGTTCTTC	CASRWGDSMYYNEQFF
TRBD1	-	TRBV7-9	TRBJ2-7	TGTGCCAGCAGCCCGGGACAGATGCCCTCCTACGAGCAGTACTTC	CASSPGQMPSYEQYF
-	-	TRBV28	TRBJ1-4	TGTGCCAGCACAGATTCGTGGTCGAGGGAAAAACTGTTTTTT	CASTDSWSREKLFF
-	many	TRBV21-1	TRBJ1-1	TGTGCCAGCAGCAAGAAAAGGCAGGGTGAAGCTTTCTTT	CASSKKRQGEAFF
TRBD2	-	TRBV4-2	TRBJ2-1	TGTGCCAGCAGCCAAGACCCACCCGTAGCGGGGGGGCCTACCAGCAATGAGCAGTTCTTC	CASSQDPPVAGGPTSNEQFF
-	-	TRBV7-2	TRBJ2-5	TGTGCCAGCAGCCTGGGGGGATTCCAAGAGACCCAGTACTTC	CASSLGGFQETQYF
-	-	TRBV14	TRBJ2-7	TGTGCCAGCAGCCCGGGCCCGACGAAGTACTTC	CASSPGPTKYF